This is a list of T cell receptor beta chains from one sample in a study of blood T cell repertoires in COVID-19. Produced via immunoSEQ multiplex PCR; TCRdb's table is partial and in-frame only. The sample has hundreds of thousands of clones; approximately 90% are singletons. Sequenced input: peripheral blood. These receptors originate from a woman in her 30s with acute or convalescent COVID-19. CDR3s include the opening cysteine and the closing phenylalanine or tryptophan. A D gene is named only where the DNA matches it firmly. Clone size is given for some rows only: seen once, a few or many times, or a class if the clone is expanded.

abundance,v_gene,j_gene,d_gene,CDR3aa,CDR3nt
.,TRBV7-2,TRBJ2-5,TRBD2,CASSAYSGGVKETQYF,TGTGCCAGCAGCGCCTATAGCGGGGGGGTAAAAGAGACCCAGTACTTC
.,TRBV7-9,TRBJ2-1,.,CASSRTRSDDNEQFF,TGTGCCAGCAGCCGCACACGGAGTGATGATAATGAGCAGTTCTTC
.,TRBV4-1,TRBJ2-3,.,CASSPRGRLSTDTQYF,TGCGCCAGCAGCCCCCGAGGGCGACTAAGCACAGATACGCAGTATTTT
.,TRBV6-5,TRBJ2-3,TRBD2,CASSYGTRGDTQYF,TGTGCCAGCAGTTACGGGACTAGGGGAGATACGCAGTATTTT
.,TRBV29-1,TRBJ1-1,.,CSVEEGGTEAFF,TGCAGCGTTGAAGAGGGGGGCACTGAAGCTTTCTTT
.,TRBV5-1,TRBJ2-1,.,CASSFEVYSYNEQFF,TGCGCCAGCAGCTTCGAGGTCTACTCCTACAATGAGCAGTTCTTC
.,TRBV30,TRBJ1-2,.,CAWTGTSGDDGYTF,TGTGCCTGGACGGGGACCTCGGGGGACGATGGCTACACCTTC
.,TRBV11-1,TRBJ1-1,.,CASSFHITEAFF,TGTGCCAGCAGCTTCCACATCACTGAAGCTTTCTTT
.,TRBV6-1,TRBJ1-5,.,CASSELSYNQPQHF,TGTGCCAGCAGTGAATTGTCGTACAATCAGCCCCAGCATTTT
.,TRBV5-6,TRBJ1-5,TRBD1,CASSPGQGPDQPQHF,TGTGCCAGCAGCCCCGGACAGGGGCCAGATCAGCCCCAGCATTTT
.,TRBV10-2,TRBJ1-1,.,CASTNSRNTEAFF,TGCGCCAGCACTAACAGTCGGAACACTGAAGCTTTCTTT
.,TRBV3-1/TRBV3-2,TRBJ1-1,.,CASSQGYSMNTEAFF,TGTGCCAGCAGCCAAGGTTACAGTATGAACACTGAAGCTTTCTTT
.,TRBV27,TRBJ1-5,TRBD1,CASADRGENQPQHF,TGTGCCAGCGCAGACAGGGGCGAAAATCAGCCCCAGCATTTT
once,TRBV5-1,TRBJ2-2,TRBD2,CASSLGSGDTGELFF,TGCGCCAGCAGCTTGGGTAGCGGGGACACCGGGGAGCTGTTTTTT
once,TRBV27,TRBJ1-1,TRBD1,CASSLSQGIFTKGRRSEAFF,TGTGCCAGCAGTTTATCACAGGGGATCTTCACCAAGGGAAGAAGGAGTGAAGCTTTCTTT
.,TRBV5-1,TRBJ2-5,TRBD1,CASSLGYLDRGQETQYF,TGCGCCAGCAGCTTGGGTTATCTGGACAGGGGACAAGAGACCCAGTACTTC
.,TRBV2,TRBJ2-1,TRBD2,CASLAGGRPEQFF,TGTGCCAGCTTAGCGGGGGGGCGTCCTGAGCAGTTCTTC
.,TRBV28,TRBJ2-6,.,CASRAAHSGANVLTF,TGTGCCAGCAGGGCTGCTCACTCTGGGGCCAACGTCCTGACTTTC